One TCR beta chain is described in this entry. The sample belongs to a study of OX40 agonist ivuxolimab in advanced cancers. The germline gives CDR1 MDHEN, CDR2 SYDVKM. The CDR3 is 15 residues long. The ends were cut back, 5 bases at V and 2 bases at J, with 16 bases in the middle. Profiling relied on immunoSEQ multiplex PCR, and the TCRdb table lists in-frame clones only, not all of them. Seen here are roughly 120,000 clones, around 87% observed once, and the top ten hold 0.55% to 0.7%. The material sequenced was CD4+ or CD8+ T cells sorted from blood, taken in a trial of the OX40 agonist ivuxolimab. The TCR sequence derives from an adult with an advanced solid tumor such as melanoma, head and neck, liver or kidney cancer. The V gene is TRBV28, the J gene TRBJ2-7; no clear D gene. The CDR3 loop is CASSPHSGETYEQYF. In DNA form, the CDR3 reads TGTGCCAGCAGTCCCCATAGTGGGGAAACCTACGAGCAGTACTTC. The full variable domain, with the rest looked up from reference TRBV28 and TRBJ2-7, is DVKVTQSSRYLVKRTGEKVFLECVQDMDHENMFWYRQDPGLGLRLIYFSYDVKMKEKGDIPEGYSVSREKKERFSLILESASTNQTSMYLCASSPHSGETYEQYFGPGTRLTVT.